This TCR beta chain is drawn from a study of cytomegalovirus exposure and HLA in healthy donors. Study-wide background: The same platform used for the 500 to 850 first-cohort repertoires was also used for the 90 to 150 validation repertoires, as a later analysis reported. General study points: First-cohort TCR clusters were later found to tend to co-occur in the 90 to 150 validation repertoires. A list of 150 to 200 TCR beta chains associated with cytomegalovirus was given.

The donors were in the roughly 110-subject validation cohort, distinct from the roughly 700-subject first cohort. The CDR3 totals 11 residues. With 8 bases removed from V and 5 bases from J, the gap between germline ends came to 9 bases. Germline V lookup: CDR1 SNHLY, CDR2 FYNNEI. Assay: immunoSEQ multiplex PCR; the TCRdb copy retains only in-frame clones and omits some. Of about 330,000 clones in the sample, roughly 90% were seen once. As for this clone: As yet, its antigen is unknown.

The chain links TRBV2 to TRBJ1-1; D remains ambiguous. Sequencing was performed on PBMCs. The TCR originated in a woman younger than 35 in good health and CMV-seronegative. CDR3 bases: TGTGCCAGCTCTTGGCTTACTGAAGCTTTCTTT. Protein product: CASSWLTEAFF.